A selection of T cell receptor beta chains follows, all from one sample in a study of blood T cell repertoires in COVID-19. Produced via immunoSEQ multiplex PCR; TCRdb's table is partial and in-frame only. The data hold about 210,000 clones, with about 86% observed a single time. Sequencing was carried out using PBMCs or T cells enriched from blood (not recorded which). The receptors originated from a woman aged 25 to 45 who had been exposed to COVID-19. The CDR3 runs from the conserved cysteine through the conserved F or W. Each record gives: clone size, J gene, CDR3 length, D gene, V gene, CDR3 protein, CDR3 DNA. A D gene is named only where the DNA matches it firmly. Only some rows state a clone size, as once, few, many or a class for expanded clones.

>once|TRBJ2-2|14|.|TRBV6-6
CASFRQTNTGELFF
TGTGCCAGTTTTCGACAGACGAACACCGGGGAGCTGTTTTTT
>.|TRBJ2-2|15|TRBD2|TRBV7-3
CASSFSGVITGELFF
TGTGCCAGCAGCTTTAGCGGGGTGATCACCGGGGAGCTGTTTTTT
>few|TRBJ2-2|16|.|TRBV19
CASSIVGRAVPGELFF
TGTGCCAGTAGTATAGTGGGCAGGGCGGTTCCCGGGGAGCTGTTTTTT
>.|TRBJ2-3|17|TRBD2|TRBV6-1
CASSEWRLAGGADTQYF
TGTGCCAGCAGTGAATGGAGACTAGCGGGAGGGGCAGATACGCAGTATTTT
>.|TRBJ2-1|12|.|TRBV11-2
CASSPQDNEQFF
TGTGCCAGCAGCCCCCAGGACAATGAGCAGTTCTTC
>.|TRBJ1-3|15|.|TRBV27
CASSLFGASGNTIYF
TGTGCCAGCAGTTTATTTGGGGCTTCTGGAAACACCATATATTTT
>.|TRBJ2-2|13|TRBD1|TRBV9
CASSRTGAGELFF
TGTGCCAGCAGCCGGACAGGGGCCGGGGAGCTGTTTTTT
>.|TRBJ1-2|16|TRBD1|TRBV5-1
CASSPAGTGISWGYTF
TGCGCCAGCAGCCCGGCCGGGACAGGGATCTCGTGGGGCTACACCTTC
>.|TRBJ1-5|15|TRBD1|TRBV7-9
CASSTQGTVNQPQHF
TGTGCCAGCAGCACCCAAGGGACAGTTAATCAGCCCCAGCATTTT
>few|TRBJ2-1|17|TRBD2|TRBV12-5
CASGLIIAGAPLGEQFF
TGTGCTAGTGGTTTGATTATAGCGGGGGCGCCCCTTGGTGAGCAGTTCTTC
>.|TRBJ2-7|18|.|TRBV24-1
CATSDLLEVDRVVYEQYF
TGTGCCACCAGTGATTTGCTAGAAGTCGACCGCGTAGTATACGAGCAGTACTTC
>.|TRBJ2-2|14|TRBD1|TRBV19
CASISDRATGELFF
TGTGCCAGTATTTCGGACAGGGCAACCGGGGAGCTGTTTTTT
>.|TRBJ1-4|18|TRBD1|TRBV5-1
CASSPGWGQGVSDEKLFF
TGCGCCAGCAGCCCCGGATGGGGACAGGGGGTCTCCGATGAAAAACTGTTTTTT
>.|TRBJ2-3|17|.|TRBV5-4
CASSLRLAGALTDTQYF
TGTGCCAGCAGCTTGAGGTTGGCGGGGGCTCTCACAGATACGCAGTATTTT
>.|TRBJ2-3|15|TRBD2|TRBV2
CASRITSGGTDTQYF
TGTGCCAGCAGGATAACTAGCGGGGGGACAGATACGCAGTATTTT
>.|TRBJ1-4|15|.|TRBV29-1
CSVGRGFSTNEKLFF
TGCAGCGTTGGCAGGGGTTTTTCAACTAATGAAAAACTGTTTTTT